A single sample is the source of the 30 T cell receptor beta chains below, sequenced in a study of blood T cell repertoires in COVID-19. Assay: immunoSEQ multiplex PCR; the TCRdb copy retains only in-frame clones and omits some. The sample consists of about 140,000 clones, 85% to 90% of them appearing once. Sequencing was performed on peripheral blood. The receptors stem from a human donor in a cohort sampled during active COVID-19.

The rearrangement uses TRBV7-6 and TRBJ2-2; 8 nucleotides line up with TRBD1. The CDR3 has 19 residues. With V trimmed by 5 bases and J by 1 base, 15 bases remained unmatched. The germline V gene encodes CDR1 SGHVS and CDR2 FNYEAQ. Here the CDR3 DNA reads TGTGCCAGCAGCGAACGCCCCGGGACAGGATACCTGAACACCGGGGAGCTGTTTTTT. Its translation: CASSERPGTGYLNTGELFF.

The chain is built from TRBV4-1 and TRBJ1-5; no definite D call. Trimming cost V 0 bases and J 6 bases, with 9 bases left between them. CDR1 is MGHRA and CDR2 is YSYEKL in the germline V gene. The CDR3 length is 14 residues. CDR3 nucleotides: TGCGCCAGCAGCCAAGATCACGGGGTTCAGCCCCAGCATTTT. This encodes CASSQDHGVQPQHF.

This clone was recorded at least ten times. CDR3 protein: CASSLTGGYGYTF. DNA of the CDR3: TGTGCCAGCAGCCTAACAGGGGGCTATGGCTACACCTTC. This chain uses TRBV3-1 (or the pseudogene TRBV3-2) with TRBJ1-2, with TRBD1 matching 8 bases. Unmatched junction bases numbered 2, after V lost 4 bases and J lost 4 bases. The CDR3 runs to 13 residues. The germline CDR1 and CDR2 sequences are LGHDT and YNNKEL (reference sequence).

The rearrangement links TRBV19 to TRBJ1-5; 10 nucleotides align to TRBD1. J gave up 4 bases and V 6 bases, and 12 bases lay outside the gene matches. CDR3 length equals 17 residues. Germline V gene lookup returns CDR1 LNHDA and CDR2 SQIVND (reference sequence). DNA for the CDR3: TGTGCCAGTAGGGGACATGGGGACAGGGGTACAAATCAGCCCCAGCATTTT. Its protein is CASRGHGDRGTNQPQHF.

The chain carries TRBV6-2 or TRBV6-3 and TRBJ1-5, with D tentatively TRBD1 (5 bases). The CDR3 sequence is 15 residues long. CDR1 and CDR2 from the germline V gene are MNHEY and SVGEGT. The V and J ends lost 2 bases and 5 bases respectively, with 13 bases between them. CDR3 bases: TGTGCCAGCAGTTACGAGTGGGGCAGCTATCAGCCCCAGCATTTT. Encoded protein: CASSYEWGSYQPQHF.

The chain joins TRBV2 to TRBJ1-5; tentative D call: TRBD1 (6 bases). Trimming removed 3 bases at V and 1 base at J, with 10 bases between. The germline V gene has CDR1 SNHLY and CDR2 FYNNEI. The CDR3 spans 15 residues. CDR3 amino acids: CASSDHTGSNQPQHF. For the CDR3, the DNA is TGTGCCAGCAGTGACCACACAGGGAGCAATCAGCCCCAGCATTTT.

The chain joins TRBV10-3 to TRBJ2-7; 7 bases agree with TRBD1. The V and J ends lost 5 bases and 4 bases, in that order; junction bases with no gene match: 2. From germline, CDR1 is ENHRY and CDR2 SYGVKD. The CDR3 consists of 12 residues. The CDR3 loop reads CAISMTGYEQYF. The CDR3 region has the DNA TGTGCCATCAGTATGACAGGGTACGAGCAGTACTTC.

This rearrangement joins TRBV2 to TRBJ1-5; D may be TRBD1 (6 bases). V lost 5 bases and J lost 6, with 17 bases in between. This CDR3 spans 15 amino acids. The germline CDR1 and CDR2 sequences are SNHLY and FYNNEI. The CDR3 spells CASSKLTGLGQPQHF. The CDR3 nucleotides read TGTGCCAGCAGTAAACTAACAGGGTTAGGTCAGCCCCAGCATTTT.

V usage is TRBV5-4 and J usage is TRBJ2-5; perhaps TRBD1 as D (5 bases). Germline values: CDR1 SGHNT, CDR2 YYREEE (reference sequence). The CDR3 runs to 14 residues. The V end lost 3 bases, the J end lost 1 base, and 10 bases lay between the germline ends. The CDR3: CASSSIGAQETQYF. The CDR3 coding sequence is TGTGCCAGCAGCTCCATAGGGGCCCAAGAGACCCAGTACTTC.

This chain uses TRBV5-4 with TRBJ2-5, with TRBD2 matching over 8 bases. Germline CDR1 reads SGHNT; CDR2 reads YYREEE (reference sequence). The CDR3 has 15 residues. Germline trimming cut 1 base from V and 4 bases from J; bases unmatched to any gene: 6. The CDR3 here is CASSLSVGRGETQYF. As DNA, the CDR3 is TGTGCCAGCAGCTTGTCAGTCGGGAGGGGAGAGACCCAGTACTTC.

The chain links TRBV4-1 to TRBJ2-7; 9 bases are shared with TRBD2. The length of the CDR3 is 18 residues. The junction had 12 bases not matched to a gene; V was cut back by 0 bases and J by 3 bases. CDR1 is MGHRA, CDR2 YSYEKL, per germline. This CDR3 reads CASSQDPQLAGVDYEQYF. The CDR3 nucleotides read TGCGCCAGCAGCCAAGATCCTCAACTAGCGGGTGTGGACTACGAGCAGTACTTC.

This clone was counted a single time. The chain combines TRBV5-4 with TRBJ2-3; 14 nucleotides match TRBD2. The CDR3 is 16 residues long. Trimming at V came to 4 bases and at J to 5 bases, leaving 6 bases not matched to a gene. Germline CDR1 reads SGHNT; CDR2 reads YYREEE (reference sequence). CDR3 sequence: CASSVRLAGGQDTQYF. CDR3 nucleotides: TGTGCCAGCAGCGTCCGACTAGCGGGGGGGCAAGATACGCAGTATTTT. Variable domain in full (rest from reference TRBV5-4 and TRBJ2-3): ETGVTQSPTHLIKTRGQQVTLRCSSQSGHNTVSWYQQALGQGPQFIFQYYREEENGRGNFPPRFSGLQFPNYSSELNVNALELDDSALYLCASSVRLAGGQDTQYFGPGTRLTVL.

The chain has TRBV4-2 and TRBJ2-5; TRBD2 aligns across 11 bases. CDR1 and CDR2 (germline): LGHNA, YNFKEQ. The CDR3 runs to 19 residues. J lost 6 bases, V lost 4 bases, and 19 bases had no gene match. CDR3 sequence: CASSPTFSLAGGREQTQYF. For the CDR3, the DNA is TGTGCCAGCAGCCCAACATTCAGTCTAGCGGGGGGTCGGGAACAGACCCAGTACTTC.

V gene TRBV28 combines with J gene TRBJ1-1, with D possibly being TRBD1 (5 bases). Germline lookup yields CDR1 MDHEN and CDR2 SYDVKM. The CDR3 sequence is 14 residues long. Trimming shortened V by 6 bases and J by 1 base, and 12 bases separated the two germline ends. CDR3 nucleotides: TGTGCCAGCAGCCCCCCGGACAAGAACACTGAAGCTTTCTTT. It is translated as CASSPPDKNTEAFF.

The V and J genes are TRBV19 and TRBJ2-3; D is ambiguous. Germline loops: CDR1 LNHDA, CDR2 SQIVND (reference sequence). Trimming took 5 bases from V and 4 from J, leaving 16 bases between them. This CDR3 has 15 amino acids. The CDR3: CASSVRRAQADTQYF. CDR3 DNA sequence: TGTGCCAGTAGTGTTCGGAGAGCTCAAGCAGATACGCAGTATTTT. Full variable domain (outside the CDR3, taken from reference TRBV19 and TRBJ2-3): DGGITQSPKYLFRKEGQNVTLSCEQNLNHDAMYWYRQDPGQGLRLIYYSQIVNDFQKGDIAEGYSVSREKKESFPLTVTSAQKNPTAFYLCASSVRRAQADTQYFGPGTRLTVL.

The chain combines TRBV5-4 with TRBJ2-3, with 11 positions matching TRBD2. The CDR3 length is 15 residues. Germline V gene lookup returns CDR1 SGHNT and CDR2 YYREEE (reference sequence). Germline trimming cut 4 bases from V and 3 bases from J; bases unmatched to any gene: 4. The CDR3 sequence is CASSPWTSGTDTQYF. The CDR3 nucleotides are TGTGCCAGCAGCCCCTGGACTAGCGGGACAGATACGCAGTATTTT.

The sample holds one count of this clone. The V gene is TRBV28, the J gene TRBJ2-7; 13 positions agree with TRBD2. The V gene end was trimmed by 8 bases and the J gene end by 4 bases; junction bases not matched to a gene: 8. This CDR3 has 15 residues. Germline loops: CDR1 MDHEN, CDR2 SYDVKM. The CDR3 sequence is CASGTSGRAYYEQYF. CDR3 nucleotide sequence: TGTGCCAGCGGAACTAGCGGGAGGGCCTATTACGAGCAGTACTTC.

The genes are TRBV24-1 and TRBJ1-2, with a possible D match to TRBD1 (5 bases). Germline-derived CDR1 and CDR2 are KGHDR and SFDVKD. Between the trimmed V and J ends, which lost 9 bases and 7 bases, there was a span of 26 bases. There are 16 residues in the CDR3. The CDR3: CATSVGFDRGIIGYTF. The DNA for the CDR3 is TGTGCCACCTCAGTTGGGTTCGACAGAGGAATAATTGGCTACACCTTC.

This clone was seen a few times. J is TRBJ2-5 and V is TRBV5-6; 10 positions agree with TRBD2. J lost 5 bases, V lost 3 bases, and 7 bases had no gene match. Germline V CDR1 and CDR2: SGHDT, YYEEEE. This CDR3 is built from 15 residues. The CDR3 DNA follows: TGTGCCAGCAGCTCATATAGCGGGAGGTGGGAGACCCAGTACTTC. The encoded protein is CASSSYSGRWETQYF.

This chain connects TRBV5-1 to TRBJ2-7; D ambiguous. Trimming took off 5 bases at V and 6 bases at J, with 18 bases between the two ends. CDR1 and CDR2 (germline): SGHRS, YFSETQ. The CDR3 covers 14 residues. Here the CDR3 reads CASSDNGFPTEQYF. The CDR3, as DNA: TGCGCCAGCAGTGACAATGGGTTCCCCACCGAGCAGTACTTC.

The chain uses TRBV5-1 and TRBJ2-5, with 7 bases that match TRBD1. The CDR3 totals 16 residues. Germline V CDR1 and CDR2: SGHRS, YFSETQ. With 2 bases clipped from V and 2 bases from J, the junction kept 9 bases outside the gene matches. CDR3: CASSFGTANIQETQYF. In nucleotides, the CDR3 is TGCGCCAGCAGCTTTGGGACAGCAAATATTCAAGAGACCCAGTACTTC.

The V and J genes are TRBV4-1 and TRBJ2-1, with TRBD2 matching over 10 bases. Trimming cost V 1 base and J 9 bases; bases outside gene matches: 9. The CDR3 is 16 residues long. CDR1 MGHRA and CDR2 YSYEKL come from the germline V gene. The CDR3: CASSQGELAGVGEQFF. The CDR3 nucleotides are TGCGCCAGCAGCCAAGGGGAGCTAGCGGGGGTAGGTGAGCAGTTCTTC.

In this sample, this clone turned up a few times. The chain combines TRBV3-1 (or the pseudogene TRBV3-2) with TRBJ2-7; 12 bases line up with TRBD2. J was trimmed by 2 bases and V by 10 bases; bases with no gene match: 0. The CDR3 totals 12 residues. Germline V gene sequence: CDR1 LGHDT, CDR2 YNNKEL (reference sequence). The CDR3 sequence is CATSGGAYEQYF. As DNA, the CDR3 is TGTGCCACTAGCGGGGGGGCCTACGAGCAGTACTTC.

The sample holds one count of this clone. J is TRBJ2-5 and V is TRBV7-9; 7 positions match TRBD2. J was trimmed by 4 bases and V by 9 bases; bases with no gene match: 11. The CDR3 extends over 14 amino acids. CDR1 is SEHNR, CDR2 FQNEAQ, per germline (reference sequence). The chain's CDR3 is CASSGDYGRETQYF. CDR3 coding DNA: TGTGCCAGTTCCGGGGACTATGGGAGAGAGACCCAGTACTTC. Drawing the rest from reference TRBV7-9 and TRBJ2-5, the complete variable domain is DTGVSQNPRHKITKRGQNVTFRCDPISEHNRLYWYRQTLGQGPEFLTYFQNEAQLEKSRLLSDRFSAERPKGSFSTLEIQRTEQGDSAMYLCASSGDYGRETQYFGPGTRLLVL.

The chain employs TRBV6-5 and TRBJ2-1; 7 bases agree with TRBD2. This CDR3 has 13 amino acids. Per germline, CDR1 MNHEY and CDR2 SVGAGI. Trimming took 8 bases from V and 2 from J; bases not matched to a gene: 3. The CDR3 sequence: CASGRAPYNEQFF. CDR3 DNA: TGTGCCAGCGGGAGGGCCCCCTACAATGAGCAGTTCTTC.

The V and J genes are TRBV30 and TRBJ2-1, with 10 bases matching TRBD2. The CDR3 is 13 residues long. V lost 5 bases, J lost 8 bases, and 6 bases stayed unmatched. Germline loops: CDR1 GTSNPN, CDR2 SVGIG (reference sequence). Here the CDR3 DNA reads TGTGCCTGGGTTAGCGGGGGGAAAGATGAGCAGTTCTTC. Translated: CAWVSGGKDEQFF.

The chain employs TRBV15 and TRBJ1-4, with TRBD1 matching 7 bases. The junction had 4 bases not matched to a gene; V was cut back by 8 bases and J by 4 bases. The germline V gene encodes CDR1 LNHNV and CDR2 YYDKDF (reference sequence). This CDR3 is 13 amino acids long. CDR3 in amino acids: CATGTADNEKLFF. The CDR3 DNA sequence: TGTGCCACCGGGACAGCTGATAATGAAAAACTGTTTTTT.

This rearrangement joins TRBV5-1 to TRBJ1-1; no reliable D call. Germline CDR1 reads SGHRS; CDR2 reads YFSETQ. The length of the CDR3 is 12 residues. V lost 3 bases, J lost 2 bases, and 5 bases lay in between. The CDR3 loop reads CASSSTNTEAFF. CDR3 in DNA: TGCGCCAGCAGCTCAACAAACACTGAAGCTTTCTTT.

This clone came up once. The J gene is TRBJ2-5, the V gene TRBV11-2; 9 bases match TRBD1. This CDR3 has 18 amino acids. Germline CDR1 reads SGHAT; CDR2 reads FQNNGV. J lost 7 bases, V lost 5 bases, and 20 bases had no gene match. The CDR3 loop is CASSLLGGQGTGFATQYF. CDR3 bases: TGTGCCAGCAGCCTCCTAGGGGGACAGGGTACGGGGTTCGCGACCCAGTACTTC.

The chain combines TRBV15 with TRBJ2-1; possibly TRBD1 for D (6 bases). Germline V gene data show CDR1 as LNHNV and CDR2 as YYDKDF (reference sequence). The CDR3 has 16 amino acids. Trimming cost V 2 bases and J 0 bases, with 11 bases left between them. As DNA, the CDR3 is TGTGCCACCAGCAGATTGGGACAAGTCTCCTACAATGAGCAGTTCTTC. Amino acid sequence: CATSRLGQVSYNEQFF.